A selection of T cell receptor beta chains follows, all from one sample in a study of shared clonotypes between healthy human individuals. The protocol was immunoSEQ multiplex PCR, while the TCRdb copy is restricted to in-frame clones and leaves out a portion. The data show fewer than 1.6 million clones, roughly 98.5% seen once. Sequenced: naive CD4+ T cells sorted from blood. The receptors shown here come from a young man in good health. Both conserved end residues are part of each CDR3. D genes are given only for firm matches. The size field is filled for only some rows; it gives once, few, many or a size class.

v_call	clone_size	j_call	d_call	cdr3_length	cdr3_nt	cdr3_aa
TRBV5-4	.	TRBJ1-2	.	14	TGTGCCAGCAGCTCGACAGGAGGGGTTATGGGCTACACCTTC	CASSSTGGVMGYTF
TRBV28	.	TRBJ1-1	.	14	TGTGCCAGAGGGATTTCAGGGCGACACACTGAAGCTTTCTTT	CARGISGRHTEAFF
TRBV5-1	.	TRBJ2-1	.	15	TGCGCCAGCAGCTTGGAACCAGGAGAATTTAATGAGCAGTTCTTC	CASSLEPGEFNEQFF
TRBV4-2	.	TRBJ2-7	.	15	TGTGCCAGCAGCCAAGATAACCCCTCCACCTACGAGCAGTACTTC	CASSQDNPSTYEQYF
TRBV7-9	.	TRBJ2-7	TRBD2	13	TGTGCCAGCAGCAGGACTAGGGCCTACGAGCAGTACTTC	CASSRTRAYEQYF
TRBV5-1	.	TRBJ2-7	.	15	TGCGCCAGCAGCTTGGTGGCCGGGGACTTCTACGAGCAGTACTTC	CASSLVAGDFYEQYF
TRBV29-1	.	TRBJ1-1	.	10	TGCAGCGCACAGCTTAAGGAAGCTTTCTTT	CSAQLKEAFF
TRBV5-1	.	TRBJ2-7	.	15	TGCGCCAGCAGCTTGGTGGAGGGAGCTTCCTACGAGCAGTACTTC	CASSLVEGASYEQYF
TRBV7-3	.	TRBJ2-3	TRBD2	13	TGTGCCAGCAGCCCCGGGACTACCGGTACGCAGTATTTT	CASSPGTTGTQYF
TRBV10-3	.	TRBJ2-7	.	17	TGTGCCATCAGTGATCTAACGGGCCCTCGGGGAGCCTACGAGCAGTACTTC	CAISDLTGPRGAYEQYF
TRBV9	.	TRBJ2-7	TRBD1	14	TGTGCCAGCAGCCCGACAGGGAGCACCTACGAGCAGTACTTC	CASSPTGSTYEQYF
TRBV7-7	.	TRBJ1-5	.	13	TGTGCTAGCGTCGCGCAGGGCAATCAGCCCCAGCATTTT	CASVAQGNQPQHF
TRBV28	.	TRBJ2-7	.	13	TGTGCCAGCAGTTTGGGGGAGCTTTACGAGCAGTACTTC	CASSLGELYEQYF
TRBV5-4	.	TRBJ2-2	TRBD2	16	TGTGCCAGCAGCCGGGGACTAGCGGAGAACACCGGGGAGCTGTTTTTT	CASSRGLAENTGELFF
TRBV30	.	TRBJ1-5	.	16	TGTGCCTGGAAATACGCCGGGGGGGTTGGGGATCAGCCCCAGCATTTT	CAWKYAGGVGDQPQHF
TRBV5-6	.	TRBJ1-1	.	16	TGTGCCAGCAACCCCAGGTTTTTGAATGACGACACTGAAGCTTTCTTT	CASNPRFLNDDTEAFF
TRBV25-1	.	TRBJ2-7	TRBD1	15	TGTGCCAGCAGTCATTGGCAGGGGGCGGCCTACGAGCAGTACTTC	CASSHWQGAAYEQYF
TRBV5-1	.	TRBJ2-5	TRBD1	14	TGCGCCAGCTGGACAGGGGGAGTACAAGAGACCCAGTACTTC	CASWTGGVQETQYF
TRBV6-5	.	TRBJ2-1	.	13	TGTGCCAGCAGTCCCGGGACTCCTCGTGAGCAGTTCTTC	CASSPGTPREQFF
TRBV28	.	TRBJ2-5	TRBD2	15	TGTGCCAGCAGTTTCCAGCGGGAGCAAGTAGAGACCCAGTACTTC	CASSFQREQVETQYF
TRBV27	.	TRBJ1-5	TRBD1	15	TGTGCCAGCAGTTTACGGACAGGGGTCAATCAGCCCCAGCATTTT	CASSLRTGVNQPQHF
TRBV27	.	TRBJ2-7	.	15	TGTGCCAGCAGTTTATCTTGGAGAAGCTCCTACGAGCAGTACTTC	CASSLSWRSSYEQYF
TRBV5-1	.	TRBJ1-2	.	14	TGCGCCAGCAGCTTGGAGGGGCGGCACTATGGCTACACCTTC	CASSLEGRHYGYTF
TRBV29-1	.	TRBJ2-5	TRBD2	15	TGCAGCGTTGATGTCGGAGCGGGAGGCGCGGGGGCCCAGTACTTC	CSVDVGAGGAGAQYF
TRBV11-2	.	TRBJ2-1	TRBD2	15	TGTGCCAGCAGCTTAGGCCTAGCGGGAAGCAATGAGCAGTTCTTC	CASSLGLAGSNEQFF
TRBV2	.	TRBJ1-1	.	14	TGTGCCAGCAGCGAGCTCGTAGGGGGCACTGAAGCTTTCTTT	CASSELVGGTEAFF
TRBV7-2	once	TRBJ2-1	TRBD2	15	TGTGCCACCGCTACTAGCGCGAGCTCCTACAATGAGCAGTTCTTC	CATATSASSYNEQFF
TRBV7-9	.	TRBJ2-7	.	13	TGTGCCAGCAGCTTGGGACGGGACGACGAGCAGTACTTC	CASSLGRDDEQYF